The rows below give T cell receptor beta chains drawn from one sample of a study of T cell changes during pregnancy in multiple sclerosis. The protocol was immunoSEQ multiplex PCR, while the TCRdb copy is restricted to in-frame clones and leaves out a portion. The sample includes just under 80,000 clones, approximately 92% seen only once; the top ten take more than 0.9%. Sequenced here: peripheral blood, sampled in the first trimester of pregnancy. The receptors were sampled from a female donor with multiple sclerosis, enrolled in a pregnancy study. CDR3s include the opening cysteine and the closing phenylalanine or tryptophan. The order of the fields is J gene, V gene, CDR3 protein.

TRBJ1-2 | TRBV5-6 | CASSAGTGTPHGYTF
TRBJ1-5 | TRBV5-1 | CASSLGAGQPQHF
TRBJ2-3 | TRBV18 | CASSPQTVGTDTQYF
TRBJ2-6 | TRBV7-9 | CASSFQGSGANVLTF
TRBJ2-7 | TRBV7-6 | CASSRTDGGYEQYF
TRBJ2-2 | TRBV2 | CASRETGMVGELFF
TRBJ1-1 | TRBV15 | CATSRSLNNPNTEAFF
TRBJ2-3 | TRBV27 | CASRRRAFNGPSTDTQYF
TRBJ1-1 | TRBV7-9 | CASSPPILEAFF
TRBJ2-4 | TRBV28 | CASSSPSGRGIQYF
TRBJ2-2 | TRBV7-2 | CASSLVGWPGTNTGELFF
TRBJ1-3 | TRBV19 | CASSIVGGSGNTIYF
TRBJ2-1 | TRBV15 | CATSGEQGAEQFF
TRBJ2-7 | TRBV7-9 | CASSLRLTGAFLSYEQYF
TRBJ1-1 | TRBV10-2 | CASLPGDGATDTEAFF
TRBJ1-5 | TRBV6-6 | CASSRGGTNQPQHF
TRBJ2-5 | TRBV4-1 | CASSQDASGGAWEAQYF
TRBJ1-5 | TRBV6-6 | CASSSHGTGSNQPQHF
TRBJ2-1 | TRBV7-9 | CASSLTLGTTPSSYNEQFF
TRBJ2-5 | TRBV7-8 | CASSPPGGGETQYF
TRBJ1-1 | TRBV5-1 | CASILGAEAFF
TRBJ1-5 | TRBV18 | CASSRQEYSNQPQHF
TRBJ1-1 | TRBV5-4 | CASSLDNRGRAFF
TRBJ1-2 | TRBV7-2 | CASSLWGGNYGYTF